This T cell receptor beta chain was documented in a study of cytomegalovirus exposure and HLA in healthy donors. General observations from the study: Associated with cytomegalovirus, according to the listing, were fewer than 200 TCR beta chains. A highly shared variant cluster was judged a likely technical artifact. Near-uniform donor sequencing depth was presumed by presence/absence analyses.

The PCR used 60 Vbeta and 13 Jbeta primers. Methods used by the authors: There were around 80 million unique TCR beta chains by a later count, and 10 million to 12 million of them were shared. Only in-frame clones appear in the TCRdb table, and some are missing; sequencing was by immunoSEQ multiplex PCR. V and J calls and clone size are given by that table; D and trimming were obtained from the DNA. The sample gives 160,000 or so clones, roughly 82% of which show up once; about 10% is in the top ten. Note on this clone: Its antigen is currently unknown.

The source material was PBMCs. The TCR was taken from a man in his forties or fifties in good health and CMV-seropositive.

The CDR3 region is CANDRGGEETQYF. Here the CDR3 DNA reads TGTGCCAACGATCGCGGGGGGGAAGAGACCCAGTACTTC. The chain is built from TRBV7-9 and TRBJ2-5; 9 bases map to TRBD2. Per germline, CDR1 SEHNR and CDR2 FQNEAQ (reference sequence). The CDR3 is 13 residues long. Germline trimming cut 10 bases from V and 3 bases from J; bases unmatched to any gene: 6.